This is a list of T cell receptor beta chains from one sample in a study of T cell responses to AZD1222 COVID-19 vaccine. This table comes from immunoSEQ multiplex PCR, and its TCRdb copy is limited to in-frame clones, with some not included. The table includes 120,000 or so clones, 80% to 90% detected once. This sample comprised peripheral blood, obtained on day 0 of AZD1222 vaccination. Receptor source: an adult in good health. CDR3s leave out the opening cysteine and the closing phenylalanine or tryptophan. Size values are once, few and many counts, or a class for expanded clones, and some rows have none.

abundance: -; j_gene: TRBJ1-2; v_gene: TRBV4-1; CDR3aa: ASSQADSTNYGYT
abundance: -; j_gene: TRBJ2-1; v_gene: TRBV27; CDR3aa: ASSTYPGGNEQF
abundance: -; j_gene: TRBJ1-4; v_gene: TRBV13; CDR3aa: ASSSTAATNEKLF
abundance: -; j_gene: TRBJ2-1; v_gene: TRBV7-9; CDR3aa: ASSLGRGKGEQF
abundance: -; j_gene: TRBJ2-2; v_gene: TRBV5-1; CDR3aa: ASSFGASGNLGELF
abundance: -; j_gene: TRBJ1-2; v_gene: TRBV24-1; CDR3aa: ATSDRASGGYT
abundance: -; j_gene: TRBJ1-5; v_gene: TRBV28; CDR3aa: ASIKLDSLYQPQH
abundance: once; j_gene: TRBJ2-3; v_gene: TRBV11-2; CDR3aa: ASSAPLAGGSDTQY
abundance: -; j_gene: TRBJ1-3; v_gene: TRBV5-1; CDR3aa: ASSLGDPNSGNTIY
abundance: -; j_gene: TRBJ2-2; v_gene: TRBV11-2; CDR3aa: ASSLNPRGRTGELF
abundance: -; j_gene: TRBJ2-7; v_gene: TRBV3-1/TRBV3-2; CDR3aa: ASSQPGPSYEQY
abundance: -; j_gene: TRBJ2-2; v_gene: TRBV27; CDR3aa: ASTEVRDPTGELF
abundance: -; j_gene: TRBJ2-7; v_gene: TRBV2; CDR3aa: ASTPSSYEQY
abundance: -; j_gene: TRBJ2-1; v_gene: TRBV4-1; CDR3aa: ASSQDNGNYNEQF
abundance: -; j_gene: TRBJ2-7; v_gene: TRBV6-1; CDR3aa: ASSDRQGRGSYEQY
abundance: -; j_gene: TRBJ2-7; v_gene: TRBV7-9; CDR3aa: ASSRGADFSYEQY
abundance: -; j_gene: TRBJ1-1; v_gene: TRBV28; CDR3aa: ASSLSRMEAF
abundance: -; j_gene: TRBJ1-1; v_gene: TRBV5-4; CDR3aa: ASSSGQGTEAF
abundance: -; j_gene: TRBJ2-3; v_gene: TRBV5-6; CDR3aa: ASSAGTGGSDTQY
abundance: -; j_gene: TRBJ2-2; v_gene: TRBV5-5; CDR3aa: ASSWAAGGDTGELF
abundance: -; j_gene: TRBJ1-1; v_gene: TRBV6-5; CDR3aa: ASSYTEAF
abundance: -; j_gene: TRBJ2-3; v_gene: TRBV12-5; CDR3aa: ASAPGGGGYTDTQY
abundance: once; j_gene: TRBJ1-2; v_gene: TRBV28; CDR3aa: ASTLAQLYGYT
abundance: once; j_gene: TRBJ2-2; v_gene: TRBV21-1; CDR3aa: ASSKERQGPGGELF